Presented here are 23 T cell receptor beta chains from one specimen sequenced in a study of quantifying T cell responses using KT2 cells. The overall study: Reverse transcription used primers in the TCR alpha and beta constant regions.

Each cDNA got a UMI-containing oligo ligated at its 3' end. The first PCR ran 3 to 5 cycles with an equimolar RC1.1 and RC1.2 beta primer mix. TCRdb re-derived calls from the UMI-ligation and nested PCR reads in MiXCR, one entry per CDR3 protein. Of about 41,000 distinct CDR3 sequences listed, over 15% were seen once; the top ten hold roughly 40%. Sequencing was done on a sample of PBMCs spiked with cells of the T cell clone KT2. The receptor set was obtained from a human donor.

This clonotype was seen at least ten times. The chain joins TRBV10-3 to TRBJ2-7; D is unclear. The V and J ends lost 6 bases and 5 bases respectively, with 11 bases between them. The germline gives CDR1 ENHRY, CDR2 SYGVKD. This CDR3 has 12 amino acids. As DNA, the CDR3 is TGTGCCATCAGCCCGAAGGGCCACGAGCAGTACTTC. Translated: CAISPKGHEQYF.

The V gene is TRBV3-1, the J gene TRBJ2-5; D gene ambiguous. Germline-derived CDR1 and CDR2 are LGHDT and YNNKEL (reference sequence). The CDR3 runs to 13 residues. Trimming left V 1 base short and J 2 bases short, with 5 bases between. The CDR3 nucleotides are TGTGCCAGCAGCCAAGGGCCACAAGAGACCCAGTACTTC. Amino acids: CASSQGPQETQYF.

In its sample, this clonotype was seen a few times. V is TRBV3-1 and J is TRBJ1-3; D gene ambiguous. V was cut by 7 bases and J by 0 bases, with 4 bases left in between. The CDR3 loop spans 12 amino acids. Germline loops: CDR1 LGHDT, CDR2 YNNKEL (reference sequence). The CDR3 DNA follows: TGTGCCAGCACCAACTCTGGAAACACCATATATTTT. This encodes CASTNSGNTIYF.

V is TRBV10-3 and J is TRBJ1-1; D is possibly TRBD1 (6 bases). The CDR3 is 14 residues long. CDR1 is ENHRY, CDR2 SYGVKD, per germline. CDR3 sequence: CASGDLGSYGEAFF. The CDR3 DNA reads TGTGCGTCAGGGGATTTGGGTTCATACGGTGAAGCTTTCTTT.

This clonotype showed up just a few times. V gene TRBV24-1 combines with J gene TRBJ1-1; 10 nucleotides line up with TRBD1. Unmatched junction bases numbered 2, after V lost 8 bases and J lost 6 bases. Germline V CDR1 and CDR2: KGHDR, SFDVKD. The CDR3 extends over 12 amino acids. CDR3 DNA: TGTGCCACCACGGGACAGGGGCCTGAAGCTTTCTTT. Its translation: CATTGQGPEAFF.

J is TRBJ2-5 and V is TRBV2; weak D call: TRBD2 (5 bases). Per the germline V gene, CDR1 is SNHLY and CDR2 is FYNNEI. V was pared by 4 bases and J by 12 bases, with 15 bases between. The CDR3 runs to 12 residues. The CDR3 sequence: CASSADYEKKYF. CDR3 nucleotide sequence: TGTGCCAGCAGTGCTGACTATGAAAAAAAGTACTTC.

The V call is TRBV20-1, the J call TRBJ2-7; 8 positions agree with TRBD2. From germline, CDR1 is DFQATT and CDR2 SNEGSKA (reference sequence). The J segment lost 5 bases and the V segment lost 1 base, leaving 4 bases of the junction unmatched. CDR3 length: 13 residues. CDR3 sequence (DNA): TGCAGTGCTAGAGTAAGCGGGGGCCACGAGCAGTACTTC. This translates into CSARVSGGHEQYF.

A few counts support this clonotype. The V call is TRBV7-6, the J call TRBJ2-7; tentatively, D is TRBD1 (8 bases). Trimming left V 5 bases short and J 7 bases short, with 21 bases between. Germline V lookup: CDR1 SGHVS, CDR2 FNYEAQ. This CDR3 spans 15 amino acids. The CDR3 nucleotides are TGTGCCAGCAGCGCAACCCGGGACAGGCGGGAGGAGCAGTACTTC. It specifies CASSATRDRREEQYF. The full variable domain, its missing parts supplied by reference TRBV7-6 and TRBJ2-7, is GAGVSQSPRYKVTKRGQDVALRCDPISGHVSLYWYRQALGQGPEFLTYFNYEAQQDKSGLPNDRFSAERPEGSISTLTIQRTEQRDSAMYRCASSATRDRREEQYFGPGTRLTVT.

This clonotype was seen a few times. This chain joins TRBV20-1 and TRBJ1-2, with a tentative D call TRBD1 (5 bases). V lost 6 bases and J lost 4, with 12 bases in between. CDR3 size: 12 residues. Per the germline V gene, CDR1 is DFQATT and CDR2 is SNEGSKA (reference sequence). In nucleotides, the CDR3 is TGCAGTGCCGGGGGAGCTACCTATGGCTACACCTTC. Translated: CSAGGATYGYTF.

The rearrangement joins TRBV6-2 or TRBV6-3 to TRBJ1-2; unclear D gene. Deletions cut 6 bases from V and 0 bases from J, with 5 bases between. This CDR3 is 12 amino acids long. Germline loops: CDR1 MNHEY, CDR2 SVGEGT. CDR3 region: CASSPSNYGYTF. CDR3 DNA sequence: TGTGCCAGCAGCCCTTCTAACTATGGCTACACCTTC.

At least ten counts were recorded for this clonotype. The chain couples TRBV12-3 or TRBV12-4 to TRBJ1-2; no reliable D call. CDR3 length equals 15 residues. Trimming stripped 5 bases from V and 6 bases from J, with 19 bases between. In nucleotides, the CDR3 is TGTGCCAGCAGTCACGGGGTGACGGGTTATGATGGCTACACCTTC. Translating it yields CASSHGVTGYDGYTF.

The chain links TRBV28 to TRBJ2-3, with no clear D. V dropped 1 base and J dropped 8 bases, with 19 bases sitting between them. The length of the CDR3 is 16 residues. The germline CDR1 and CDR2 sequences are MDHEN and SYDVKM. The CDR3 DNA sequence: TGTGCCAGCAGTTTATCATTGAGCCACTACTGGGGTACGCAGTATTTT. Translating gives CASSLSLSHYWGTQYF.

The rearrangement links TRBV5-1 to TRBJ2-3, with 7 bases identical to TRBD1. With 0 bases clipped from V and 1 base from J, the junction kept 2 bases outside the gene matches. CDR3 length equals 15 residues. Per the germline V gene, CDR1 is SGHRS and CDR2 is YFSETQ. The CDR3: CASSLDGTGTDTQYF. CDR3 nucleotide sequence: TGCGCCAGCAGCTTGGATGGGACAGGCACAGATACGCAGTATTTT. The whole variable domain, remainder taken from reference TRBV5-1 and TRBJ2-3, is KAGVTQTPRYLIKTRGQQVTLSCSPISGHRSVSWYQQTPGQGLQFLFEYFSETQRNKGNFPGRFSGRQFSNSRSEMNVSTLELGDSALYLCASSLDGTGTDTQYFGPGTRLTVL.

This clonotype was recorded a few times. V is TRBV6-5 and J is TRBJ1-4, with D unclear. CDR3 length equals 13 residues. V was shortened by 6 bases and J by 4 bases, with 9 bases between the two germline ends. From germline, CDR1 is MNHEY and CDR2 SVGAGI. The chain's CDR3 is CASRGLFNEKLFF. The CDR3 nucleotides read TGTGCCAGCAGGGGGTTGTTTAATGAAAAACTGTTTTTT.

V gene TRBV2 combines with J gene TRBJ1-4; TRBD1 matches 9 bases. Germline V CDR1 and CDR2: SNHLY, FYNNEI. The CDR3 is 15 residues long. Trimming cost V 4 bases and J 3 bases; bases outside gene matches: 3. CDR3 sequence reads: CASSGDRVSNEKLFF. In DNA form, the CDR3 reads TGTGCCAGCAGTGGGGACAGGGTGTCTAATGAAAAACTGTTTTTT.

The V and J genes are TRBV5-1 and TRBJ1-1, with no clear D. V lost 4 bases and J lost 1, with 8 bases in between. In germline, CDR1 is SGHRS, CDR2 YFSETQ. CDR3 size: 13 residues. The CDR3 loop reads CASSREANTEAFF. The CDR3 bases are TGCGCCAGCAGCAGGGAAGCGAACACTGAAGCTTTCTTT.

In this sample, this clonotype turned up a few times. The chain is built from TRBV4-2 and TRBJ2-5; TRBD2 aligns across 8 bases. The trim removed 0 bases at V and 2 bases at J, leaving 5 bases unmatched. Per germline, CDR1 LGHNA and CDR2 YNFKEQ. The CDR3 contains 16 residues. For the CDR3, the DNA is TGTGCCAGCAGCCAAGATGGGTCGGGAGGGCAAGAGACCCAGTACTTC. It codes for CASSQDGSGGQETQYF.

V and J are TRBV10-3 and TRBJ2-1, with D unclear. Trimming removed 4 bases at V and 0 bases at J, with 13 bases between. From germline, CDR1 is ENHRY and CDR2 SYGVKD. The length of the CDR3 is 16 residues. CDR3 nucleotides: TGTGCCATCAGTGTCGTGAAGGGAAGCTCCTACAATGAGCAGTTCTTC. It yields the protein CAISVVKGSSYNEQFF.

The gene calls are TRBV18 and TRBJ2-2; D is unclear. There are 15 residues in the CDR3. Germline V CDR1 and CDR2: KGHSH, LQKENI. The germline V and J ends were trimmed by 5 bases and 0 bases, with 10 bases remaining between them. CDR3 sequence reads: CASSFRASNTGELFF. CDR3 bases: TGTGCCAGCTCATTTCGAGCTTCGAACACCGGGGAGCTGTTTTTT. Full variable domain (outside the CDR3, taken from reference TRBV18 and TRBJ2-2): NAGVMQNPRHLVRRRGQEARLRCSPMKGHSHVYWYRQLPEEGLKFMVYLQKENIIDESGMPKERFSAEFPKEGPSILRIQQVVRGDSAAYFCASSFRASNTGELFFGEGSRLTVL.

This chain connects TRBV6-5 to TRBJ2-6, with D unclear. This CDR3 comprises 13 residues. CDR1 and CDR2 (germline): MNHEY, SVGAGI. V was clipped by 6 bases and J by 0 bases, with 3 bases between them. The CDR3: CASRHSGANVLTF. The CDR3 nucleotides are TGTGCCAGCAGGCACTCTGGGGCCAACGTCCTGACTTTC.

The chain couples TRBV3-1 to TRBJ2-7, with TRBD1 as a possible D gene (5 bases). Germline V gives CDR1 LGHDT, CDR2 YNNKEL (reference sequence). Trimming cost V 3 bases and J 0 bases, with 9 bases left between them. The CDR3 spans 14 residues. DNA of the CDR3: TGTGCCAGCAGCCAGCCCGGACACTCCTACGAGCAGTACTTC. This codes for CASSQPGHSYEQYF.

This clonotype has just a few counts. The chain combines TRBV5-1 with TRBJ2-1; 14 bases line up with TRBD2. Germline assignment: CDR1 SGHRS and CDR2 YFSETQ. The ends lost 3 bases at V and 6 bases at J; junction bases unmatched: 2. The length of the CDR3 is 15 residues. As DNA, the CDR3 is TGCGCCAGCAGCTATGGACTAGCGGGGGGCAATGAGCAGTTCTTC. It codes for CASSYGLAGGNEQFF.

In this sample, this clonotype turned up many times. The genes are TRBV20-1 and TRBJ1-1; the D is unclear. Germline lookup yields CDR1 DFQATT and CDR2 SNEGSKA (reference sequence). The CDR3 contains 12 residues. V shed 4 bases and J shed 2 bases, with 8 bases lying between them. CDR3 DNA: TGCAGTGCTAACGGGATTAACACTGAAGCTTTCTTT. Translating it yields CSANGINTEAFF.